These 10 T cell receptor beta chains came from one sample sequenced in a study of beta chain features in type 1 diabetes. The whole isolated RNA underwent reverse transcription, so sequencing captured expressed TCRB transcripts. Data came from immunoSEQ multiplex PCR; TCRdb stores just in-frame clones and leaves some out. The sample lists hundreds of thousands of clones; roughly 16% were seen once. The sequenced material came from naive CD4+ T cells from blood. These receptors all come from a woman between 18 and 29 years old in good health.

This clone was seen more than once but under ten times. The V call is TRBV10-3, the J call TRBJ2-1; 8 bases align to TRBD2. With V trimmed by 3 bases and J by 4 bases, 8 bases remained unmatched. The CDR3 runs to 16 residues. Germline CDR1 ENHRY, CDR2 SYGVKD. The chain's CDR3 is CAISEKGSSGYNEQFF. The CDR3 region has the DNA TGTGCCATCAGTGAAAAAGGGTCTAGCGGGTACAATGAGCAGTTCTTC.

This clone was observed a handful of times. This chain links TRBV27 with TRBJ2-7; 8 bases are a match to TRBD1. CDR1 is MNHEY and CDR2 is SMNVEV in the germline V gene (reference sequence). J gave up 5 bases and V 5 bases, and 14 bases lay outside the gene matches. The CDR3 runs to 16 residues. CDR3 nucleotides: TGTGCCAGCAGTACTATTTCCATGACAGGGGCACACGAGCAGTACTTC. Protein product: CASSTISMTGAHEQYF.

V gene TRBV2 combines with J gene TRBJ2-1; TRBD2 agrees at 8 bases. The CDR3 contains 15 residues. The trim removed 6 bases at V and 1 base at J, leaving 5 bases unmatched. Germline V gene sequence: CDR1 SNHLY, CDR2 FYNNEI. CDR3 DNA: TGTGCCAGCAGGGAGCGGGAGTTGTCCTACAATGAGCAGTTCTTC. It yields the protein CASRERELSYNEQFF.

This chain connects TRBV7-3 to TRBJ1-4; D is unresolved. V was trimmed by 1 base and J by 13 bases, leaving 13 bases between them. Germline assignment: CDR1 SGHTA and CDR2 FQGTGA. The CDR3 has 13 residues. The CDR3 protein is CASSLIPARLLFF. The CDR3 nucleotides read TGTGCCAGCAGCTTAATCCCCGCCCGTCTACTGTTTTTT.

J is TRBJ2-7 and V is TRBV27; TRBD1 is a possible D gene (5 bases). In germline, CDR1 is MNHEY, CDR2 SMNVEV (reference sequence). Trimming removed 6 bases at V and 2 bases at J, with 14 bases between. The CDR3 sequence is 14 residues long. The CDR3 region has the DNA TGTGCCAGCAGCCGGACACAGACTCCCTACGAGCAGTACTTC. This codes for CASSRTQTPYEQYF.

This clone was detected only a few times. Within the sample, other DNA sequences also encode this same CDR3. V and J are TRBV7-2 and TRBJ2-1; D is tentatively TRBD1 or TRBD2 (5 bases each). Trimming took 5 bases from V and 4 from J, leaving 15 bases between them. The germline CDR1 and CDR2 sequences are SGHTA and FQGNSA. The CDR3 is 15 residues long. CDR3 in DNA: TGTGCCAGCAGCCTTGCCGGGGCTATATACAATGAGCAGTTCTTC. Translating it yields CASSLAGAIYNEQFF.

This clone was seen a few times. J is TRBJ2-1 and V is TRBV15, with D uncertain. The CDR3 contains 16 residues. From germline, CDR1 is LNHNV and CDR2 YYDKDF (reference sequence). Trimming left V 2 bases short and J 2 bases short, with 13 bases between. CDR3: CATSRSSANTYNEQFF. As DNA, the CDR3 is TGTGCCACCAGCAGATCCTCGGCGAATACCTACAATGAGCAGTTCTTC.

The chain is built from TRBV9 and TRBJ2-2; TRBD1 might be the D (5 bases). Germline V gene lookup returns CDR1 SGDLS and CDR2 YYNGEE. The germline V and J ends were trimmed by 0 bases and 7 bases, with 10 bases remaining between them. The CDR3 runs to 14 residues. The DNA of the CDR3 is TGTGCCAGCAGCGTAGCTGGGGCGTTCGGGGAGCTGTTTTTT. Protein product: CASSVAGAFGELFF. Filled out from reference TRBV9 and TRBJ2-2, the complete variable domain reads DSGVTQTPKHLITATGQRVTLRCSPRSGDLSVYWYQQSLDQGLQFLIQYYNGEERAKGNILERFSAQQFPDLHSELNLSSLELGDSALYFCASSVAGAFGELFFGEGSRLTVL.

This clone turned up a few times. The junction shows a germline mismatch at one end, possibly a read error. The chain is built from TRBV7-7 and TRBJ2-5; D is possibly TRBD2 (5 bases). The CDR3 is made up of 13 amino acids. Germline lookup yields CDR1 SSHAT and CDR2 FNYEAQ (reference sequence). CDR3 sequence: CASSLARQETQYF. The CDR3 DNA reads as TGTGCTAGCAGCTTAGCGCGCCAAGAGACCCAGTACTTC. Supplemented by reference TRBV7-7 and TRBJ2-5, the full variable domain reads GAGVSQSPRYKVTKRGQDVTLRCDPISSHATLYWYQQALGQGPEFLTYFNYEAQPDKSGLPSDRFSAERPEGSISTLTIQRTEQRDSAMYRCASSLARQETQYFGPGTRLLVL.

The V call is TRBV5-4, the J call TRBJ2-3; 13 bases line up with TRBD2. The CDR3 extends over 14 amino acids. Germline loops: CDR1 SGHNT, CDR2 YYREEE (reference sequence). Germline trimming cut 8 bases from V and 5 bases from J; bases unmatched to any gene: 5. The CDR3 is CASQRTSGRDTQYF. The CDR3, as DNA: TGTGCCAGTCAGAGGACTAGCGGGAGAGATACGCAGTATTTT.